Here is one TCR beta chain with its context. Its target is unknown. The data derive from a study of cytomegalovirus exposure and HLA in healthy donors. Overall study results and limits: Further analysis was carried out later, and it showed several of the most significant clusters appearing linked to common viral pathogens.

Researchers ran the PCR with 60 Vbeta and 13 Jbeta primers. Profiled with immunoSEQ multiplex PCR; TCRdb holds only in-frame clones, not every one. The sample contains approximately 120,000 clones, 17% of which appear only once. The CDR3 sequence is 13 residues long. V was trimmed by 5 bases and J by 6 bases, leaving 16 bases between them. Per the germline V gene, CDR1 is GTSNPN and CDR2 is SVGIG (reference sequence). The V and J genes are TRBV30 and TRBJ1-1, with D possibly being TRBD1 (6 bases). Sequences were obtained from PBMCs. The clonotype comes from a female donor in good health and CMV-seropositive. The CDR3 DNA reads as TGTGCCTGGGGGCCAGGGGTGACCCCTGAAGCTTTCTTT. Translated: CAWGPGVTPEAFF.